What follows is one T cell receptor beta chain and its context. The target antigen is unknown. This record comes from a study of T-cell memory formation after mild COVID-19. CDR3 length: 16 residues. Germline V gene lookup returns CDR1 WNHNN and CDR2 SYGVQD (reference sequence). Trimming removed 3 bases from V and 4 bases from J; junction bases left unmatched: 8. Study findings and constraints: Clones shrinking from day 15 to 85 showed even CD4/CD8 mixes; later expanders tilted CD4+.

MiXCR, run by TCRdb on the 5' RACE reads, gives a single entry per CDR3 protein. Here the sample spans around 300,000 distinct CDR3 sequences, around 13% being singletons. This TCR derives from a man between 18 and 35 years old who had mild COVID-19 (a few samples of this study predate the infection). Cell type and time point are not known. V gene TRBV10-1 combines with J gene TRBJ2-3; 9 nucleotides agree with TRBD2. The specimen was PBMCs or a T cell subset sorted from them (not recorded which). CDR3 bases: TGCGCCAGCAGTGATCCCGGGGTAGCGGGGGCAGATACGCAGTATTTT. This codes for CASSDPGVAGADTQYF.